This TCR beta chain was sequenced in a study of blood T cell repertoires in COVID-19. Across the whole study: T cells, B-cell-depleted T cells, or PBMCs supplied cDNA or gDNA.

Looked up from germline, CDR1 is LGHNT and CDR2 is FRNRAP. Trimming took off 8 bases at V and 6 bases at J, with 14 bases between the two ends. The CDR3 runs to 13 residues. Exposed volunteers were people who met a COVID-19 case within 2 weeks before study entry. Authors' data handling: Reference gene primer amplification gave nucleated cell count estimates. The assay was immunoSEQ multiplex PCR, and TCRdb's table has in-frame clones only and misses some. For V, J and clone size, that table is used; D and trimming come from the DNA. The sample consists of about 250,000 clones, about 85% of them appearing once.

The sample taken for sequencing was PBMCs or T cells enriched from blood (not recorded which). The sequence was obtained from a woman aged 45-60 years who had been exposed to COVID-19. The chain couples TRBV12-5 to TRBJ2-1, with D tentatively TRBD1 (6 bases). CDR3 nucleotides: TGTGCTAGTCAGCCGTTGACAGGCAATGAGCAGTTCTTC. Translated: CASQPLTGNEQFF. The variable domain in full, completed from reference TRBV12-5 and TRBJ2-1, reads DARVTQTPRHKVTEMGQEVTMRCQPILGHNTVFWYRQTMMQGLELLAYFRNRAPLDDSGMPKDRFSAEMPDATLATLKIQPSEPRDSAVYFCASQPLTGNEQFFGPGTRLTVL.